This is a list of T cell receptor beta chains from one sample in a study of blood T cell repertoires in COVID-19. Sequencing was performed with immunoSEQ multiplex PCR; in TCRdb, only in-frame clones are kept and a portion is missing. The sample consists of some 77,000 clones, roughly four fifths of them appearing once. Sequencing was done on a sample of peripheral blood. The receptors stem from a woman aged 55-69 years with acute or convalescent COVID-19. Both conserved end residues are part of each CDR3. A D gene is named only where the DNA matches it firmly. Size is omitted from some rows. Given values are once, few, many or a class for expanded clones.

j_gene,abundance,v_gene,d_gene,CDR3aa,CDR3nt
TRBJ1-3,.,TRBV5-6,TRBD1,CASSGSRGSYTIYF,TGTGCCAGCAGCGGAAGCAGGGGGTCCTACACCATATATTTT
TRBJ2-1,.,TRBV27,TRBD1,CASSPGTGNYNEQFF,TGTGCCAGCAGTCCCGGGACAGGGAACTACAATGAGCAGTTCTTC
TRBJ1-1,.,TRBV29-1,TRBD1,CSVRYRGSTEAFF,TGCAGCGTTCGATACAGGGGTTCCACTGAAGCTTTCTTT
TRBJ1-6,many,TRBV6-5,TRBD1,CASTRDRANSPLHF,TGTGCCAGCACCAGGGACAGGGCCAATTCACCCCTCCACTTT
TRBJ1-5,once,TRBV6-5,TRBD1,CASRRGTGGNQPQHF,TGTGCCAGCAGGCGCGGGACAGGAGGAAATCAGCCCCAGCATTTT
TRBJ2-1,.,TRBV7-6,.,CASSPRGGGAPAYNEQFF,TGTGCCAGCAGCCCAAGGGGTGGCGGGGCCCCCGCCTACAATGAGCAGTTCTTC
TRBJ2-7,.,TRBV7-8,TRBD2,CASSRTSSYEQYF,TGTGCCAGCAGCCGGACTAGCTCCTACGAGCAGTACTTC
TRBJ1-1,few,TRBV5-1,.,CASSSGALPNTEAFF,TGCGCCAGCAGCTCAGGGGCCCTACCGAACACTGAAGCTTTCTTT
TRBJ1-5,.,TRBV9,TRBD1,CASSVGQGDQPQHF,TGTGCCAGCAGCGTAGGCCAGGGGGATCAGCCCCAGCATTTT
TRBJ1-5,.,TRBV20-1,.,CSASGGRVNQPQHF,TGCAGTGCTAGTGGAGGGAGGGTTAATCAGCCCCAGCATTTT
TRBJ1-2,.,TRBV10-3,.,CAISNPRGLPDSNYGYTF,TGTGCCATCAGTAACCCTCGTGGACTGCCAGATTCTAACTATGGCTACACCTTC
TRBJ1-4,.,TRBV19,.,CASRSPGGNEKLFF,TGTGCCAGTAGATCCCCGGGTGGTAATGAAAAACTGTTTTTT
TRBJ2-5,.,TRBV7-2,TRBD2,CASSSLSGGQETQYF,TGTGCCAGCAGCTCACTCAGCGGGGGACAAGAGACCCAGTACTTC
TRBJ1-1,.,TRBV19,.,CASSPLGGRNTEAFF,TGTGCCAGTAGTCCCTTGGGGGGGAGGAACACTGAAGCTTTCTTT
TRBJ1-5,.,TRBV27,.,CASSSDLNQPQHF,TGTGCCAGCAGTTCGGACTTGAATCAGCCCCAGCATTTT
TRBJ1-6,few,TRBV2,.,CASSPTGDSPLHF,TGTGCCAGCAGTCCCACAGGTGATTCACCCCTCCACTTT
TRBJ1-5,.,TRBV6-5,.,CASSYSWQAHMPQHF,TGTGCCAGCAGTTACTCGTGGCAGGCCCATATGCCCCAGCATTTT
TRBJ2-1,.,TRBV7-3,TRBD2,CASSLNSGRLAREQFF,TGTGCCAGCAGCTTAAATTCGGGAAGACTAGCGCGTGAGCAGTTCTTC
TRBJ1-1,.,TRBV6-4,TRBD1,CASRVTGTLNTEAFF,TGTGCCAGCAGGGTGACAGGGACATTGAACACTGAAGCTTTCTTT
TRBJ2-7,.,TRBV29-1,.,CSVRTDPTSYEQYF,TGCAGCGTCCGGACAGACCCAACTTCCTACGAGCAGTACTTC
TRBJ2-3,.,TRBV5-6,.,CASSLPGLGVGTQYF,TGTGCCAGCAGCTTGCCGGGACTGGGTGTTGGTACGCAGTATTTT
TRBJ1-1,.,TRBV6-5,TRBD1,CASMSGGVGTEAFF,TGTGCCAGCATGTCAGGGGGTGTGGGCACTGAAGCTTTCTTT
TRBJ1-5,.,TRBV5-6,TRBD1,CASSLNRGLDQPQHF,TGTGCCAGCAGCTTGAATAGGGGGCTGGATCAGCCCCAGCATTTT
TRBJ1-1,.,TRBV4-1,.,CASSQAGVKAFF,TGCGCCAGCAGCCAAGCGGGAGTGAAAGCTTTCTTT
TRBJ1-5,.,TRBV21-1,.,CASSNRVHQPQHF,TGTGCCAGCAGCAACAGGGTTCATCAGCCCCAGCATTTT
TRBJ1-1,few,TRBV7-9,TRBD1,CASSSSGQGNTEAFF,TGTGCCAGCAGCTCGTCGGGACAGGGGAACACTGAAGCTTTCTTT
TRBJ2-7,.,TRBV28,.,CASSLDSYEQYF,TGTGCCAGCAGTCTCGACAGCTACGAGCAGTACTTC
TRBJ1-2,.,TRBV10-3,TRBD1,CAISESGQGGYTF,TGTGCCATCAGTGAGTCGGGACAGGGAGGCTACACCTTC
TRBJ1-4,few,TRBV30,.,CAWRPANEKLFF,TGTGCCTGGAGGCCGGCTAATGAAAAACTGTTTTTT
TRBJ2-5,.,TRBV30,.,CAWSVQGAETQYF,TGTGCCTGGAGTGTACAGGGAGCTGAGACCCAGTACTTC
TRBJ2-5,.,TRBV10-2,TRBD1,CAISGQGQETQYF,TGCGCCATATCGGGACAGGGGCAAGAGACCCAGTACTTC
TRBJ2-2,.,TRBV7-3,.,CASRVSGNTGELFF,TGTGCCAGCAGGGTTTCCGGGAACACCGGGGAGCTGTTTTTT
TRBJ1-1,.,TRBV29-1,.,CSVFGDVTEAFF,TGCAGCGTCTTCGGTGATGTCACTGAAGCTTTCTTT
TRBJ1-5,few,TRBV2,TRBD1,CASSWDSNQPQHF,TGTGCCAGCAGTTGGGACAGTAATCAGCCCCAGCATTTT
TRBJ2-1,.,TRBV5-6,.,CASTSVGWADYNEQFF,TGTGCCAGCACCTCTGTAGGTTGGGCAGACTACAATGAGCAGTTCTTC
TRBJ1-2,.,TRBV2,TRBD1,CASRGQVDGYGYTF,TGTGCCAGCAGAGGACAGGTGGATGGCTATGGCTACACCTTC
TRBJ2-5,.,TRBV9,.,CASSDQQGFETQYF,TGTGCCAGCAGCGACCAACAGGGCTTTGAGACCCAGTACTTC
TRBJ1-6,.,TRBV7-9,TRBD1,CASSRGQAPYNSPLHF,TGTGCCAGCAGCCGCGGACAGGCCCCGTATAATTCACCCCTCCACTTT
TRBJ1-5,few,TRBV5-3,.,CARSSGTRQRNQPQHF,TGTGCCAGAAGCTCCGGGACACGGCAAAGGAATCAGCCCCAGCATTTT
TRBJ2-2,.,TRBV29-1,TRBD2,CSAQTFAGTSVTGELFF,TGCAGCGCCCAGACTTTCGCCGGGACTAGCGTAACCGGGGAGCTGTTTTTT
TRBJ2-7,.,TRBV5-6,TRBD2,CASSSTSGSGYEQYF,TGTGCCAGCAGCTCCACTAGCGGGAGTGGGTACGAGCAGTACTTC
TRBJ2-3,.,TRBV2,TRBD1,CASSRQGTSTDTQYF,TGTGCCAGCAGTCGACAGGGGACCAGCACAGATACGCAGTATTTT
TRBJ2-5,.,TRBV18,TRBD2,CASSPRRGRAGETQYF,TGTGCCAGCTCACCACGCAGAGGGAGGGCCGGAGAGACCCAGTACTTC
TRBJ1-1,.,TRBV20-1,TRBD1,CSASPGGDTEAFF,TGCAGTGCTAGTCCAGGGGGCGACACTGAAGCTTTCTTT
TRBJ2-2,.,TRBV21-1,.,CASSSRRYTGELFF,TGTGCCAGCAGCTCTAGAAGATACACCGGGGAGCTGTTTTTT
TRBJ1-6,.,TRBV15,.,CATSRVEGQNSPLHF,TGTGCCACCAGCAGAGTAGAGGGACAAAATTCACCCCTCCACTTT
TRBJ1-2,.,TRBV28,.,CASSLIDRPYGYTF,TGTGCCAGCAGTTTGATCGACAGACCCTATGGCTACACCTTC
TRBJ1-1,.,TRBV30,TRBD1,CAWSEDRGRNTEAFF,TGTGCCTGGAGTGAGGACAGGGGGCGAAACACTGAAGCTTTCTTT
TRBJ2-1,once,TRBV7-6,.,CASSLRAGGTNEQFF,TGTGCCAGCAGCTTAAGAGCGGGCGGAACCAATGAGCAGTTCTTC
TRBJ2-7,.,TRBV30,.,CAWRFSFHEQYF,TGTGCCTGGAGGTTTTCATTTCACGAGCAGTACTTC
TRBJ1-4,.,TRBV7-8,TRBD1,CASRKGAGSNEKLFF,TGTGCCAGCAGAAAGGGGGCAGGGTCTAATGAAAAACTGTTTTTT
TRBJ2-1,.,TRBV7-8,TRBD2,CAGGGFSYNEQFF,TGTGCCGGCGGGGGGTTCTCCTACAATGAGCAGTTCTTC
TRBJ2-3,.,TRBV3-1/TRBV3-2,.,CASSLRGTQYF,TGTGCCAGCAGCTTACGGGGTACGCAGTATTTT
TRBJ2-5,.,TRBV29-1,TRBD1,CSVEPGGLETQYF,TGCAGCGTTGAACCAGGGGGCCTGGAGACCCAGTACTTC
TRBJ2-3,once,TRBV2,TRBD2,CASSRELAGVINTQYF,TGTGCCAGCAGTCGAGAGCTAGCGGGAGTGATAAATACGCAGTATTTT
TRBJ1-6,.,TRBV5-6,TRBD1,CASRQQGARNSPLHF,TGTGCCAGTCGACAACAGGGGGCGCGGAATTCACCCCTCCACTTT